This T cell receptor (beta chain) was identified during a study of T cells in tuberculosis. Across the study: In South Africa, adults with active tuberculosis were compared with IGRA-negative and latently infected IGRA-positive adolescents.

Study-wide findings and caveats: GMM-specific TCRs were nearer to active tuberculosis alpha repertoires, suggesting expansion.

Noted time point: new active TB diagnosis, blood taken before or within 7 days of starting treatment. Included patients were adults of at least 18, HIV-seronegative, South African. Tuberculosis was confirmed by positive sputum smear and/or M. tuberculosis culture. The table came from immunoSEQ multiplex PCR; TCRdb's copy has only in-frame clones and leaves some out. Here the sample spans about 33,000 clones, about 90% being singletons. As concerns this clone: Its antigen remains unknown.

Per the germline V gene, CDR1 is MNHNY and CDR2 is SVGAGI (reference sequence). Unmatched junction bases numbered 13, after V lost 6 bases and J lost 6 bases. CDR3 length: 16 amino acids. The sequence came from an adult with tuberculosis. Some clones in this sample may be carry-over from other donors' samples. J is TRBJ2-3 and V is TRBV6-6, with 9 bases that match TRBD2. The specimen comprised PBMCs, sampled at tuberculosis diagnosis. CDR3 sequence (DNA): TGTGCCAGCAGGTCGACTGGGCGGGGGGGCCGCGATACGCAGTATTTT. It specifies CASRSTGRGGRDTQYF.